The rows below give T cell receptor beta chains drawn from one sample of a study of T cells in Graves' hyperthyroidism and ophthalmopathy. Via MiXCR, TCRdb re-called the multiplex PCR reads, giving one row per CDR3 protein. The repertoire includes hundreds of thousands of distinct CDR3 sequences, 45% of them detected once, and 7% to 7.5% sits in the top ten. Sequencing was done on a sample of peripheral blood or thyroid tissue (not recorded which). These receptors originate from an adult man with Graves' disease, either hyperthyroidism or ophthalmopathy (not recorded which). Both conserved end residues are part of each CDR3. A D gene is named only where the DNA matches it firmly. Only some rows state a clone size, as once, few, many or a class for expanded clones.

clone_size | d_call | j_call | v_call | cdr3_nt | cdr3_aa
. | . | TRBJ2-5 | TRBV7-9 | TGTGCCAGCAGCACGGACAAGGCAGAGACCCAGTACTTC | CASSTDKAETQYF
. | TRBD1 | TRBJ1-2 | TRBV29-1 | TGCAGCGTTGAGCGGGACAGCGGCTACACCTTC | CSVERDSGYTF
few | TRBD1 | TRBJ1-3 | TRBV7-8 | TGTGCCAGCAGCGAATCGGGACAGGGGTTTTCTGGAAACACCATATATTTT | CASSESGQGFSGNTIYF
. | . | TRBJ1-6 | TRBV2 | TGTGCCAGCAGCTCAGGGGCTCATTCACCCCTCCACTTT | CASSSGAHSPLHF
few | TRBD2 | TRBJ2-2 | TRBV7-2 | TGTGCCAGCAGCTTACTAGCGGTGAACACCGGGGAGCTGTTTTTT | CASSLLAVNTGELFF
few | TRBD1 | TRBJ1-2 | TRBV20-1 | TGCAGTGCTAGGGGATGGGACAGGGGGCTAGGCTACACCTTC | CSARGWDRGLGYTF
. | . | TRBJ2-5 | TRBV15 | TGTGCCATCAGGGGCCAAATGGTTACCCAGTACTTC | CAIRGQMVTQYF
few | . | TRBJ2-7 | TRBV29-1 | TGCAGCGCACGGCCCCAGGGGGGCGAGCAGTACTTC | CSARPQGGEQYF
. | TRBD1 | TRBJ1-5 | TRBV20-1 | TGCAGTGCTAGGCCGGGACAGGGGTACAATCAGCCCCAGCATTTT | CSARPGQGYNQPQHF
. | . | TRBJ2-6 | TRBV5-4 | TGTGCCAGCACCACCGGGACGGGGTTGGTTGGGGCCAACGTCCTGACTTTC | CASTTGTGLVGANVLTF
. | TRBD1 | TRBJ1-1 | TRBV2 | TGTGCCAGCAGTTTAGCAACCGGGACAGGGGGCCGCTTTTTT | CASSLATGTGGRFF
few | . | TRBJ1-3 | TRBV19 | TGTGCCAGTAGTATAGGGGGGCCGACAGGAAACACCATATATTTT | CASSIGGPTGNTIYF
. | TRBD1 | TRBJ2-7 | TRBV7-9 | TGTGCCAGCAGCCTGGGAACCGGGACAGGGATCTCCTACGAGCAGTACTTC | CASSLGTGTGISYEQYF
few | . | TRBJ1-2 | TRBV29-1 | TGCAGCGTTTTACTCCGGGATGGCTACACCTTC | CSVLLRDGYTF
. | . | TRBJ1-6 | TRBV2 | TGTGCCAGCAGCTTAGGCCGCGGGTCTTTGGGGGGGTCACCCCTCCACTTT | CASSLGRGSLGGSPLHF
. | . | TRBJ2-7 | TRBV30 | TGTGCCTGGAGCGTTGTCCACGAGCAGTACTTC | CAWSVVHEQYF
. | . | TRBJ1-1 | TRBV12-3/TRBV12-4 | TGTGCCAGCAGTTTAGGCAGAAGCGCTGAAGCTTTCTTT | CASSLGRSAEAFF
many | TRBD2 | TRBJ2-7 | TRBV7-9 | TGTGCCAGCAGCCCGGGACTAGCCGCCGGGGAGCAGTACTTC | CASSPGLAAGEQYF
few | . | TRBJ2-5 | TRBV20-1 | TGCAGTGCTACCTACAGGGCGCCGGTAGGAGAGACCCAGTACTTC | CSATYRAPVGETQYF
many | . | TRBJ1-2 | TRBV2 | TGTGCCAGCAGTGTAGACGGGGGCGGCGGCTACACCTTC | CASSVDGGGGYTF
. | . | TRBJ2-7 | TRBV7-9 | TGTGCCAGCAGCTTCGATAAGTCCGGGGACGGCCGGTACGAGCAGTACTTC | CASSFDKSGDGRYEQYF
. | . | TRBJ2-5 | TRBV7-9 | TGCGCCAGCAGCCAAGCGGGTCCCCCCCAAGAGACCCAGTACTTC | CASSQAGPPQETQYF
. | . | TRBJ1-2 | TRBV3-1 | TGTGCCAGCAGCCATTCCAGGGAGTTCGGCTACACCTTC | CASSHSREFGYTF
. | TRBD1 | TRBJ1-4 | TRBV15 | TGTGCCGCCAGCAGAGAAAAGGGGGCGCCGAATGAAAAACTGTTTTTT | CAASREKGAPNEKLFF
. | . | TRBJ1-6 | TRBV15 | TGTGCCACCAGCAGCTTAGCGGGGGGCCAGCCCCTCCACTTT | CATSSLAGGQPLHF
few | . | TRBJ2-7 | TRBV5-4 | TGCGCCAGCAGCCAAGAGGAGTTAAGGGCCTACGAGCAGTACTTC | CASSQEELRAYEQYF
. | . | TRBJ2-3 | TRBV7-6 | TGTGCCAGCAGCTTAGGGGAAAGCTTCCCAGATACGCAGTATTTT | CASSLGESFPDTQYF
. | . | TRBJ2-5 | TRBV29-1 | TGCAGCGTTGTGGGAGTCGAAGAGACCCAGTACTTC | CSVVGVEETQYF
. | TRBD1 | TRBJ1-6 | TRBV7-9 | TGTGCCAGCAGCTTAGCGGGACAGGGGCCGAATTCACCCCTCCACTTT | CASSLAGQGPNSPLHF
many | . | TRBJ1-4 | TRBV15 | TGTGCCACCAGCAGAGATCTCAGGCAGGGAGGTGAAAAACTGTTTTTT | CATSRDLRQGGEKLFF
. | TRBD1 | TRBJ1-2 | TRBV24-1 | TGTGCCACCAGGAGGACAGGGGACGTCTATGGCTACACCTTC | CATRRTGDVYGYTF
few | . | TRBJ2-2 | TRBV12-3/TRBV12-4 | TGTGCCAGCAGCCAAGAGGGCGACACCGGGGAGCTGTTTTTT | CASSQEGDTGELFF
. | . | TRBJ2-5 | TRBV7-3 | TGTGCCAGCAGTGCCCTTATCGCAGAGACCCAGTACTTC | CASSALIAETQYF
. | . | TRBJ1-6 | TRBV12-3/TRBV12-4 | TGTGCCAGCAGTTCGGGCGACAGAGCGAGCTCCTATAATTCACCCCTCCACTTT | CASSSGDRASSYNSPLHF
many | . | TRBJ2-7 | TRBV29-1 | TGCAGCGCCAACGGGGACCACTACGAGCAGTACTTC | CSANGDHYEQYF
many | . | TRBJ1-5 | TRBV7-8 | TGTGCCAGTTCCGGCCGGAGGGGCAATCAGCCCCAGCATTTT | CASSGRRGNQPQHF
many | . | TRBJ1-2 | TRBV2 | TGTGCCAGCAGTGAATTGAGGGGTGGGCCTGGCTACACCTTC | CASSELRGGPGYTF
many | TRBD1 | TRBJ1-5 | TRBV12-3/TRBV12-4 | TGTGCCAGCAAGGGGACAGGGATGCAGCCCCAGCATTTT | CASKGTGMQPQHF
. | TRBD2 | TRBJ2-5 | TRBV5-1 | TGCGCCAGCAGCTTGGTGGGTAGCGGGAGCGGCGAGACCCAGTACTTC | CASSLVGSGSGETQYF
. | . | TRBJ2-5 | TRBV7-9 | TGTGCCAGCAGCCCTAACGGTTTCCAAGAGACCCAGTACTTC | CASSPNGFQETQYF
. | TRBD1 | TRBJ1-5 | TRBV2 | TGTGCCAGCAGATATACAGGGGGCCGTCAGCCCCAGCATTTT | CASRYTGGRQPQHF
. | . | TRBJ2-7 | TRBV5-1 | TGCGCCAGCAGCTTGATCGGGACAAGGTTCGAGCAGTACTTC | CASSLIGTRFEQYF
many | . | TRBJ1-1 | TRBV5-1 | TGTGCCAGCAGGCGTGGCACTGAAGCTTTCTTT | CASRRGTEAFF
many | TRBD1 | TRBJ1-1 | TRBV2 | TGTGCCAGCAGTGTTTCGACAGGGGGCACTGAAGCTTTCTTT | CASSVSTGGTEAFF
. | . | TRBJ2-5 | TRBV12-3/TRBV12-4 | TGTGCCAGCAGTTTACCGGGGGTAGCGACCCAGTACTTC | CASSLPGVATQYF
. | TRBD1 | TRBJ1-2 | TRBV2 | TGTGCCAGCACGGAGGACAGGGTTGAGGCTGGCTACACCTTC | CASTEDRVEAGYTF
few | . | TRBJ2-5 | TRBV20-1 | TGCAGTGCTAGAGATGGGACAACAATAGGAGAGACCCAGTACTTC | CSARDGTTIGETQYF
few | . | TRBJ2-2 | TRBV5-1 | TGTGCCAGCAGCTGGCCTGCCGGGAGCCAGACCGGGGAGCTGTTTTTT | CASSWPAGSQTGELFF
. | . | TRBJ1-1 | TRBV6-1 | TGTGCCAGCAAGGCTTCCTCGGCGGACGGAATTGAAGCTTTCTTT | CASKASSADGIEAFF
few | . | TRBJ1-1 | TRBV5-1 | TGCGCCAGCAGCTGGAAAGGACAGACGAACACTGAAGCTTTCTTT | CASSWKGQTNTEAFF